The 21 T cell receptor beta chains listed next were all sequenced from one sample in a study of immune evolution from preneoplasia to lung adenocarcinoma. This table comes from immunoSEQ multiplex PCR, and its TCRdb copy is limited to in-frame clones, with some not included. The sample yields over 1,100 clones, under 85% seen once. Input material: FFPE atypical adenomatous hyperplasia tissue from the lung. Subset given: atypical adenomatous hyperplasia (AAH), lung preneoplasia. All receptors come from a person aged 70 to 85 with lung adenocarcinoma.

For the CDR3, the DNA is TGCGCCAGCAGCTTGGTTTCGCGGAATACGGCAGATACGCAGTATTTT. Encoded protein: CASSLVSRNTADTQYF. V is TRBV5-1 and J is TRBJ2-3; no firm D call. Germline V lookup: CDR1 SGHRS, CDR2 YFSETQ. The length of the CDR3 is 16 residues. V was trimmed by 0 bases and J by 4 bases, leaving 15 bases between them.

The chain has TRBV30 and TRBJ2-7; the match to TRBD1 covers 7 bases. The CDR3 consists of 14 residues. Germline CDR1 reads GTSNPN; CDR2 reads SVGIG (reference sequence). J was trimmed by 4 bases and V by 3 bases; bases with no gene match: 9. CDR3 nucleotide sequence: TGTGCCTGGAGCGGGGAGAGGGGGCGATACGAGCAGTACTTC. It yields the protein CAWSGERGRYEQYF. Based on the CDR3 plus reference TRBV30 and TRBJ2-7, the full variable domain is SQTIHQWPATLVQPVGSPLSLECTVEGTSNPNLYWYRQAAGRGLQLLFYSVGIGQISSEVPQNLSASRPQDRQFILSSKKLLLSDSGFYLCAWSGERGRYEQYFGPGTRLTVT.

The chain is built from TRBV5-1 and TRBJ1-1; 11 bases agree with TRBD1. Per germline, CDR1 SGHRS and CDR2 YFSETQ. The trim removed 4 bases at V and 5 bases at J, leaving 10 bases unmatched. The CDR3 has 16 residues. The CDR3 DNA is TGCGCCAGCAGCCCTCCGGGACAGGGGGAGAGTACTGAAGCTTTCTTT. Its protein product is CASSPPGQGESTEAFF.

The rearrangement uses TRBV2 and TRBJ1-5; D is possibly TRBD1 (5 bases). With 8 bases removed from V and 1 base from J, the gap between germline ends came to 12 bases. This CDR3 spans 14 amino acids. The germline V gene encodes CDR1 SNHLY and CDR2 FYNNEI. CDR3 in DNA: TGTGCCAGCTCCGTCAGGGTAAGCAATCAGCCCCAGCATTTT. Protein: CASSVRVSNQPQHF.

The gene calls are TRBV2 and TRBJ2-5; D possibly matches TRBD1 or TRBD2 (5 bases each). The germline CDR1 and CDR2 sequences are SNHLY and FYNNEI. Trimming cost V 4 bases and J 6 bases, with 21 bases left between them. CDR3 length: 16 residues. CDR3 bases: TGTGCCAGCAGTGCCGAACTAGGGGCAAAGGTGAAGACCCAGTACTTC. As protein: CASSAELGAKVKTQYF.

The chain uses TRBV14 and TRBJ2-2; 10 bases map to TRBD2. Losses at the gene ends were 5 bases for V and 5 bases for J; bases not matched to a gene: 5. The CDR3 runs to 15 residues. Germline V gives CDR1 SGHDN, CDR2 FVKESK. CDR3 coding DNA: TGTGCCAGCAGCGGTCTAGCGGGAGCTACCGGGGAGCTGTTTTTT. Amino acid sequence: CASSGLAGATGELFF. The full variable domain, with the rest looked up from reference TRBV14 and TRBJ2-2, is EAGVTQFPSHSVIEKGQTVTLRCDPISGHDNLYWYRRVMGKEIKFLLHFVKESKQDESGMPNNRFLAERTGGTYSTLKVQPAELEDSGVYFCASSGLAGATGELFFGEGSRLTVL.

V usage is TRBV30 and J usage is TRBJ2-7, with D maybe TRBD2 (6 bases). V was shortened by 4 bases and J by 5 bases, with 9 bases between the two germline ends. Germline assignment: CDR1 GTSNPN and CDR2 SVGIG (reference sequence). This CDR3 comprises 11 residues. The CDR3 region has the DNA TGTGCCTGGAATCGGGAGCACGAGCAGTACTTC. Translation: CAWNREHEQYF.

This chain uses TRBV28 with TRBJ2-3; no firm D call. Between the trimmed V and J ends, which lost 2 bases and 2 bases, there was a span of 8 bases. The length of the CDR3 is 14 residues. CDR1 and CDR2 from the germline V gene are MDHEN and SYDVKM. CDR3 bases: TGTGCCAGCAGTTTAGGGCAGCCCACAGATACGCAGTATTTT. Translating gives CASSLGQPTDTQYF.

The chain carries TRBV5-1 and TRBJ2-5; TRBD2 might be the D (6 bases). V lost 7 bases and J 0 bases, leaving 10 bases between the germline ends. The CDR3 runs 13 residues. Per germline, CDR1 SGHRS and CDR2 YFSETQ. This chain's CDR3 is CASSSEYQETQYF. Written as DNA, the CDR3 is TGCGCCAGCTCTAGCGAATACCAAGAGACCCAGTACTTC.

This chain connects TRBV28 to TRBJ2-7; the match to TRBD2 covers 15 bases. The CDR3 is 15 amino acids. Germline-derived CDR1 and CDR2 are MDHEN and SYDVKM. Losses at the gene ends were 2 bases for V and 7 bases for J; bases not matched to a gene: 3. CDR3 bases: TGTGCCAGCAGTTTAGGCGGGACTAGCGGGAGGGAGCAGTACTTC. This sequence encodes CASSLGGTSGREQYF.

J is TRBJ2-5 and V is TRBV11-2; D is perhaps TRBD1 or TRBD2 (5 bases each). The CDR3 consists of 14 residues. CDR1 is SGHAT and CDR2 is FQNNGV in the germline V gene. The V end lost 0 bases, the J end lost 5 bases, and 10 bases lay between the germline ends. CDR3 nucleotide sequence: TGTGCCAGCAGCTTAGAGTGGGGGAAGGAGACCCAGTACTTC. This codes for CASSLEWGKETQYF.

This clone has only a few counts. This chain uses TRBV5-1 with TRBJ2-7, with 12 bases matching TRBD1. Trimming removed 2 bases from V and 6 bases from J; junction bases left unmatched: 3. The CDR3 contains 14 residues. The germline V gene encodes CDR1 SGHRS and CDR2 YFSETQ. The CDR3 DNA reads as TGCGCCAGCAGCTTTGGGACAGGGGGCATCGAGCAGTACTTC. Translating it yields CASSFGTGGIEQYF.

Regarding this clone: An end of the junction differs from the germline gene, which may be a read error. The V call is TRBV2, the J call TRBJ2-6; no definite D call. In germline, CDR1 is SNHLY, CDR2 FYNNEI. The length of the CDR3 is 14 residues. The CDR3 DNA follows: TGTGCCAGCAGGGAAGGCTCTGGGGCCAACGTCCTGACTTTC. Its protein product is CASREGSGANVLTF. The full variable domain, rest sourced from reference TRBV2 and TRBJ2-6, is EPEVTQTPSHQVTQMGQEVILRCVPISNHLYFYWYRQILGQKVEFLVSFYNNEISEKSEIFDDQFSVERPDGSNFTLKIRSTKLEDSAMYFCASREGSGANVLTFGAGSRLTVL.

The V call is TRBV6-5, the J call TRBJ1-4; D remains ambiguous. The germline V and J ends were trimmed by 2 bases and 7 bases, with 8 bases remaining between them. This CDR3 is built from 13 residues. Germline loops: CDR1 MNHEY, CDR2 SVGAGI. The CDR3, as DNA: TGTGCCAGCAGTTACGGGTCAGGTGAAAAACTGTTTTTT. Encoded protein: CASSYGSGEKLFF.

The chain uses TRBV7-3 and TRBJ1-2, with D possibly matching TRBD1 (5 bases). The CDR3 sequence is 15 residues long. V dropped 5 bases and J dropped 6 bases, with 19 bases sitting between them. From germline, CDR1 is SGHTA and CDR2 FQGTGA. The CDR3, as DNA: TGTGCCAGCAGCAACACCGGGGGGAGTCTGGATGGCTACACCTTC. It yields the protein CASSNTGGSLDGYTF. Using reference TRBV7-3 and TRBJ1-2 for the parts outside the CDR3, the full variable domain is GAGVSQTPSNKVTEKGKYVELRCDPISGHTALYWYRQSLGQGPEFLIYFQGTGAADDSGLPNDRFFAVRPEGSVSTLKIQRTERGDSAVYLCASSNTGGSLDGYTFGSGTRLTVV.

Only a few counts were recorded for this clone. J is TRBJ2-1 and V is TRBV29-1; the match to TRBD2 covers 8 bases. The CDR3 runs to 15 residues. V lost 2 bases to trimming and J lost 0 bases; unmatched junction nucleotides: 3. Germline CDR1 and CDR2: SQVTM and ANQGSEA. This chain's CDR3 is CSVELSGSSYNEQFF. The CDR3 DNA reads as TGCAGCGTTGAATTGAGCGGGAGCTCCTACAATGAGCAGTTCTTC.

Concerning this clone: The junction and the germline gene differ at one end; a read error may be behind it. The CDR3, as DNA: TGCAGTGCTAGGGCTAACAATGAACAGTTCTTC. Translation: CSARANNEQFF. J is TRBJ2-1 and V is TRBV20-1; D is uncertain. CDR1 and CDR2 (germline): DFQATT, SNEGSKA (reference sequence). CDR3 length: 11 residues.

This rearrangement joins TRBV30 to TRBJ1-2; TRBD1 matches at 10 bases. The CDR3 runs to 13 residues. Germline-derived CDR1 and CDR2 are GTSNPN and SVGIG (reference sequence). V gave up 7 bases and J gave up 8 bases; unmatched junction bases: 10. Here the CDR3 DNA reads TGTGCCTCCCGACAGGGGGCGTTTAGGGGCTACACCTTC. Its translation is CASRQGAFRGYTF.

The rearrangement links TRBV27 to TRBJ2-1; D is ambiguous. V was cut by 7 bases and J by 5 bases, with 18 bases left in between. The V gene's germline CDR1 is MNHEY and CDR2 SMNVEV (reference sequence). This CDR3 is 15 amino acids long. CDR3: CASTVGSAPHNEQFF. In DNA, the CDR3 is TGTGCCAGCACCGTAGGAAGCGCTCCGCACAATGAGCAGTTCTTC.

This sequence joins TRBV30 and TRBJ1-2; D is ambiguous. Germline CDR1 and CDR2: GTSNPN and SVGIG (reference sequence). V lost 0 bases to trimming and J lost 8 bases, with 22 bases between them. The length of the CDR3 is 16 residues. Here the CDR3 reads CAWSVWMGSSLWGYTF. The CDR3 region has the DNA TGTGCCTGGAGTGTTTGGATGGGCAGCTCCCTTTGGGGCTACACCTTC.

The gene calls are TRBV12-5 and TRBJ2-1, with 7 bases fitting TRBD2. Per germline, CDR1 LGHNT and CDR2 FRNRAP. J gave up 0 bases and V 7 bases, and 9 bases lay outside the gene matches. The CDR3 contains 16 residues. The CDR3 spells CASAPSRGSSYNEQFF. The CDR3 region has the DNA TGTGCTAGTGCCCCCTCGCGGGGGAGCTCCTACAATGAGCAGTTCTTC.